Below are 7 T cell receptor beta chains sequenced from a single sample in a study of blood T cell repertoires in COVID-19. The protocol was immunoSEQ multiplex PCR, while the TCRdb copy is restricted to in-frame clones and leaves out a portion. The repertoire holds under 300,000 clones, with roughly 88% as singletons. The sequencing input was peripheral blood. These TCRs come from a woman under 40 with acute or convalescent COVID-19.

The V and J genes are TRBV2 and TRBJ2-5, with no clear D. V lost 4 bases, J lost 5 bases, and 8 bases lay in between. Per germline, CDR1 SNHLY and CDR2 FYNNEI. This CDR3 spans 12 amino acids. CDR3 DNA sequence: TGTGCCAGCAGTGCTGCTCGGGAGACCCAGTACTTC. Its translation: CASSAARETQYF. Complete variable domain (other parts from reference TRBV2 and TRBJ2-5): EPEVTQTPSHQVTQMGQEVILRCVPISNHLYFYWYRQILGQKVEFLVSFYNNEISEKSEIFDDQFSVERPDGSNFTLKIRSTKLEDSAMYFCASSAARETQYFGPGTRLLVL.

The V call is TRBV24-1, the J call TRBJ2-5; D remains unclear. The CDR3 length is 14 residues. The V gene's germline CDR1 is KGHDR and CDR2 SFDVKD. Trimming took 1 base from V and 4 from J, leaving 9 bases between them. The DNA of the CDR3 is TGTGCCACCAGTGATTTTGGGCCTTCAGAGACCCAGTACTTC. It specifies CATSDFGPSETQYF.

V gene TRBV3-1 (or the pseudogene TRBV3-2) combines with J gene TRBJ1-1; no clear D gene. CDR3 size: 15 residues. Germline V gene sequence: CDR1 LGHDT, CDR2 YNNKEL (reference sequence). V dropped 4 bases and J dropped 1 base, with 13 bases sitting between them. This CDR3 is CASSPPPRQNTEAFF. The DNA for the CDR3 is TGTGCCAGCAGCCCGCCCCCAAGACAGAACACTGAAGCTTTCTTT.

CDR3 in amino acids: CASSVTDSPRTGELFF. In DNA, the CDR3 is TGTGCCAGCAGTGTTACCGACTCCCCCCGGACCGGGGAGCTGTTTTTT. This chain connects TRBV9 to TRBJ2-2; D is unclear. V lost 5 bases and J 5 bases, leaving 19 bases between the germline ends. The CDR3 contains 16 residues. Germline lookup yields CDR1 SGDLS and CDR2 YYNGEE.

The rearrangement joins TRBV7-2 to TRBJ2-5; 9 nucleotides match TRBD1. This CDR3 comprises 16 residues. CDR1 and CDR2 (germline): SGHTA, FQGNSA. The junction had 13 bases not matched to a gene; V was cut back by 5 bases and J by 6 bases. The CDR3 region has the DNA TGTGCCAGCAGCACACGAGGCGTACAGGGGGCAAAGACCCAGTACTTC. Amino acid sequence: CASSTRGVQGAKTQYF.

This sequence joins TRBV11-3 and TRBJ1-1; no reliable D call. This CDR3 is 13 amino acids long. Trimming stripped 1 base from V and 8 bases from J, with 11 bases between. Germline CDR1 SGHNT, CDR2 YENEEA. The chain's CDR3 is CASSLGRLTEAFF. The CDR3 DNA reads as TGTGCCAGCAGCTTAGGCAGGCTGACCGAAGCTTTCTTT. Full variable domain (rest looked up from reference TRBV11-3 and TRBJ1-1): EAGVVQSPRYKIIEKKQPVAFWCNPISGHNTLYWYLQNLGQGPELLIRYENEEAVDDSQLPKDRFSAERLKGVDSTLKIQPAELGDSAVYLCASSLGRLTEAFFGQGTRLTVV.

This chain joins TRBV29-1 and TRBJ1-2; 8 nucleotides align to TRBD1. J was trimmed by 7 bases and V by 0 bases; bases with no gene match: 4. The CDR3 is 13 residues long. Germline CDR1 SQVTM, CDR2 ANQGSEA. CDR3 sequence: CSVEESGGIGYTF. DNA for the CDR3: TGCAGCGTTGAAGAGTCAGGGGGCATTGGCTACACCTTC.